The 15 T cell receptor beta chains presented below share a single source sample, sequenced in a study of fetal regulatory T cell absence and autoimmunity. The method was immunoSEQ multiplex PCR; TCRdb's version includes in-frame clones alone and lacks a portion of them. Here the sample spans some 44,000 clones, roughly four fifths being singletons. The sample comprised cord blood. All receptors derive from a newborn boy with IPEX syndrome.

The chain combines TRBV2 with TRBJ1-5; D is unclear. The CDR3 runs to 14 residues. The V gene lost 6 bases and the J gene lost 0 bases, with 9 bases spanning the gap. Per the germline V gene, CDR1 is SNHLY and CDR2 is FYNNEI. The CDR3 DNA reads TGTGCCAGCAGGGCAGCTCATAGCAATCAGCCCCAGCATTTT. Protein sequence: CASRAAHSNQPQHF.

This clone appeared a single time. V usage is TRBV13 and J usage is TRBJ2-1, with 8 bases aligning to TRBD2. Germline V lookup: CDR1 PRHDT, CDR2 FYEKMQ (reference sequence). The length of the CDR3 is 17 residues. J was trimmed by 0 bases and V by 2 bases; bases with no gene match: 6. As DNA, the CDR3 is TGTGCCAGCAGCTTACAGAGCGGGAGATCCTCCTACAATGAGCAGTTCTTC. Translating gives CASSLQSGRSSYNEQFF.

The genes are TRBV19 and TRBJ2-6; D may match TRBD1 or TRBD2 (6 bases each). The CDR3 runs to 17 residues. Deletions cut 5 bases from V and 2 bases from J, with 16 bases between. Germline loops: CDR1 LNHDA, CDR2 SQIVND (reference sequence). The CDR3: CASSPGAGMTGANVLTF. CDR3 sequence (DNA): TGTGCCAGTAGTCCGGGGGCAGGGATGACTGGGGCCAACGTCCTGACTTTC.

The V call is TRBV11-2, the J call TRBJ2-7, with 10 bases matching TRBD1. From germline, CDR1 is SGHAT and CDR2 FQNNGV. Losses at the gene ends were 2 bases for V and 7 bases for J; bases not matched to a gene: 11. CDR3 length: 16 amino acids. The CDR3 reads CASSLNVRQGAREQYF. The DNA for the CDR3 is TGTGCCAGCAGCTTAAACGTAAGACAGGGGGCGAGGGAGCAGTACTTC.

The gene calls are TRBV9 and TRBJ2-3; D is unresolved. V shed 0 bases and J shed 5 bases, with 7 bases lying between them. Germline values: CDR1 SGDLS, CDR2 YYNGEE. The CDR3 covers 13 residues. This chain's CDR3 is CASSVEGLDTQYF. As DNA, the CDR3 is TGTGCCAGCAGCGTAGAGGGCTTAGATACGCAGTATTTT.

The chain couples TRBV29-1 to TRBJ1-4; possible D gene TRBD1, 6 bases. The CDR3 has 14 amino acids. Trimming removed 4 bases at V and 4 bases at J, with 13 bases between. Germline values: CDR1 SQVTM, CDR2 ANQGSEA. CDR3: CSVGSDSLNEKLFF. The CDR3 DNA is TGCAGCGTTGGGTCGGACAGCCTTAATGAAAAACTGTTTTTT.

The CDR3 region is CASSLDYNEQFF. Written as DNA, the CDR3 is TGCGCCAGCAGCTTGGACTACAATGAGCAGTTCTTC. The chain couples TRBV5-1 to TRBJ2-1, with D unclear. Germline CDR1 and CDR2: SGHRS and YFSETQ. V lost 0 bases, J lost 3 bases, and 1 base lay in between. This CDR3 is 12 amino acids long.

V usage is TRBV7-2 and J usage is TRBJ1-2; 10 bases fit TRBD1. CDR3 length: 16 residues. The germline V gene encodes CDR1 SGHTA and CDR2 FQGNSA. V was clipped by 5 bases and J by 0 bases; unmatched bases: 6. DNA of the CDR3: TGTGCCAGCAGCCGTGACAGGGGGCTGCCTAACTATGGCTACACCTTC. Protein product: CASSRDRGLPNYGYTF.

V gene TRBV5-1 combines with J gene TRBJ2-7; D is unclear. Deletions cut 1 base from V and 6 bases from J, with 8 bases between. CDR1 SGHRS and CDR2 YFSETQ come from the germline V gene. The CDR3 spans 12 residues. The CDR3 is CASSLTETEQYF. The CDR3 DNA reads TGCGCCAGCAGCTTGACGGAAACCGAGCAGTACTTC.

The chain uses TRBV21-1 and TRBJ2-5. TRBV21-1 is deemed a pseudogene. CDR3 length: 14 amino acids. The CDR3 region has the DNA TGTGCCAGCAGCAACAGGGACCACCAAGAGACCCAGTACTTC. Amino acid sequence: CASSNRDHQETQYF.

The chain is built from TRBV7-8 and TRBJ2-3; 12 bases are a match to TRBD1. V dropped 0 bases and J dropped 4; count of bases not matched to a gene: 14. There are 20 residues in the CDR3. Germline values: CDR1 SGHVS, CDR2 FQNEAQ. The CDR3 region has the DNA TGTGCCAGCAGCTTAGCTGGTACCCATAGGGGGACAGGGGGCGCAGATACGCAGTATTTT. It translates to CASSLAGTHRGTGGADTQYF.

The chain joins TRBV7-2 to TRBJ1-2; D remains ambiguous. V was trimmed by 6 bases and J by 0 bases, leaving 8 bases between them. The CDR3 extends over 13 amino acids. CDR1 and CDR2 (germline): SGHTA, FQGNSA. CDR3: CASRQAANYGYTF. For the CDR3, the DNA is TGTGCCAGCAGGCAGGCAGCTAACTATGGCTACACCTTC.

This chain joins TRBV6-5 and TRBJ1-2; D perhaps matches TRBD1 (6 bases). Trimming took off 4 bases at V and 3 bases at J, with 9 bases between the two ends. Germline CDR1 and CDR2: MNHEY and SVGAGI. The CDR3 length is 13 residues. The CDR3 sequence: CASSSGVYYGYTF. For the CDR3, the DNA is TGTGCCAGCAGTTCAGGGGTCTACTATGGCTACACCTTC.

This chain links TRBV4-1 with TRBJ2-7, with 10 bases identical to TRBD2. J was trimmed by 7 bases and V by 1 base; bases with no gene match: 10. Germline values: CDR1 MGHRA, CDR2 YSYEKL. This CDR3 has 16 residues. The CDR3: CASSQAPLAGSREQYF. Written as DNA, the CDR3 is TGCGCCAGCAGCCAAGCTCCACTAGCGGGATCTAGAGAGCAGTACTTC.

In this sample, this clone turned up a few times. One end of the junction does not line up with germline, which may come from a read error. V usage is TRBV2 and J usage is TRBJ1-3; TRBD1 is a possible D gene (6 bases). Germline V gene sequence: CDR1 SNHLY, CDR2 FYNNEI. The CDR3 has 11 residues. CDR3 sequence (DNA): TGTGCCAGCAGTGACTTCCGGGACACGGATTTT. This encodes CASSDFRDTDF.